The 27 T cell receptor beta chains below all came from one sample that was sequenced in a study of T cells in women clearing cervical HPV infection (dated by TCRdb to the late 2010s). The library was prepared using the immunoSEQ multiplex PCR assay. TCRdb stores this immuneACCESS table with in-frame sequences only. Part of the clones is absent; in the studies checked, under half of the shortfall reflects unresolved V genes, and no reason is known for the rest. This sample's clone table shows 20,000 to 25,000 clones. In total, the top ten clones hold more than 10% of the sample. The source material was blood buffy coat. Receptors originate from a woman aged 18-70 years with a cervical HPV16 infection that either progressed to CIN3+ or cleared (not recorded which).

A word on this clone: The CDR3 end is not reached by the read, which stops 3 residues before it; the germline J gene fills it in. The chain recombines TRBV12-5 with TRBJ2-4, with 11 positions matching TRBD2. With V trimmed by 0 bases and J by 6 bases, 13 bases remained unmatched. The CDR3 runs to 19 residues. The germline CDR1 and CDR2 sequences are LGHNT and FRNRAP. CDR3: CASGLVPTQLAGEINIQYF. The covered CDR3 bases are TGTGCTAGTGGTTTGGTACCAACTCAACTAGCGGGAGAAATAAACATT.

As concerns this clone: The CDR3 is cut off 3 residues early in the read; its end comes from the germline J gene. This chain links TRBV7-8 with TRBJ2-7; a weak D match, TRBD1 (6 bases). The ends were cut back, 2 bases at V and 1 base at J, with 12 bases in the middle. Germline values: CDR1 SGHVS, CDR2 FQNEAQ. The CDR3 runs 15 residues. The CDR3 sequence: CASSLSRTDSYEQYF. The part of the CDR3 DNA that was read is TGTGCCAGCAGCTTATCCCGGACAGATTCCTACGAG. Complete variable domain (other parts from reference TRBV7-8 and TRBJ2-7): GAGVSQSPRYKVAKRGQDVALRCDPISGHVSLFWYQQALGQGPEFLTYFQNEAQLDKSGLPSDRFFAERPEGSVSTLKIQRTQQEDSAVYLCASSLSRTDSYEQYFGPGTRLTVT.

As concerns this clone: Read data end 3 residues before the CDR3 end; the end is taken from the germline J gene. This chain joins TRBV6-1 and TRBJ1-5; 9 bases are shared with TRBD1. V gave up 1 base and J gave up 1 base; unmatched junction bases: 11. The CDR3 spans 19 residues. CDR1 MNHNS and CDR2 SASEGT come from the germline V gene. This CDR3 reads CASSEVSGTGRFSNQPQHF. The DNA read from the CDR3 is TGTGCCAGCAGTGAAGTGAGCGGGACAGGGAGATTCAGCAATCAGCCC.

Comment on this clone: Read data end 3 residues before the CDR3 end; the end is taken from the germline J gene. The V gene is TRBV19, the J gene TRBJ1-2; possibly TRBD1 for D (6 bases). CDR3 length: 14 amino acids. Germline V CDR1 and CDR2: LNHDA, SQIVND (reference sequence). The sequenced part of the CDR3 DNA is TGTGCCAGCCGAATGACAGGTACTTCCTACGAC. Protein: CASRMTGTSYD. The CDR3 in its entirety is CASRMTGTSYDYTF.

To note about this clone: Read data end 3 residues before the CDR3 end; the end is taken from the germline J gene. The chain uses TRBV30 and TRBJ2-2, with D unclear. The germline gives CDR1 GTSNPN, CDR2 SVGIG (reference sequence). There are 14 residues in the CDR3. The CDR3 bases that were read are TGTGCCTGGAGTGTACCCACAGTTAATGAAAAG. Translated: CAWSVPTVNEK. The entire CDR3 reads CAWSVPTVNEKLFF.

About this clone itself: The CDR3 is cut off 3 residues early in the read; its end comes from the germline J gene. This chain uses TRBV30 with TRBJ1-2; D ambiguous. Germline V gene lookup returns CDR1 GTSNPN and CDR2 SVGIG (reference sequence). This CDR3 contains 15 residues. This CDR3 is CAWSASTAGTYDYTF. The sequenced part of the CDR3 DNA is TGTGCCTGGAGTGCATCGACGGCGGGTACCTACGAC.

The sequenced CDR3 bases are TGTGCCAGCAGCTTTAGTAGCGGGATGAGAAACGAG. This codes for CASSFSSGMRNE. The CDR3 as a whole reads CASSFSSGMRNEQYF. This chain uses TRBV7-9 with TRBJ2-7; 8 nucleotides align to TRBD2. The read falls 3 residues short of the CDR3 end, and the missing part is taken from the germline J gene. Germline assignment: CDR1 SEHNR and CDR2 FQNEAQ (reference sequence). After removal of 3 bases from V and 5 bases from J, the junction contained 9 bases not matched to a gene. The CDR3 runs 15 residues.

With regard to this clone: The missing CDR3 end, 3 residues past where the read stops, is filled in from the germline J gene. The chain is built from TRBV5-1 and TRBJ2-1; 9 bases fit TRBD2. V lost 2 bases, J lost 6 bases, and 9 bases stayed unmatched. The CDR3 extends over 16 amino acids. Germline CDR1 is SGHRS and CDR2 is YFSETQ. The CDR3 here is CASSLPSASGINEQFF. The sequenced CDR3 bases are TGCGCCAGCAGCTTACCCTCTGCTAGCGGGATCAATGAG.

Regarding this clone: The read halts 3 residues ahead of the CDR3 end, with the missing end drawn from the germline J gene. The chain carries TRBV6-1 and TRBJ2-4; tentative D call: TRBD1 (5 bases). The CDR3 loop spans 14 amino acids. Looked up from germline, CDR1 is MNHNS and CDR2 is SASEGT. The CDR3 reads CASSEASGYYGQYF. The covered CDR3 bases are TGTGCCAGCAGTGAAGCGTCAGGGTACTATGGT.

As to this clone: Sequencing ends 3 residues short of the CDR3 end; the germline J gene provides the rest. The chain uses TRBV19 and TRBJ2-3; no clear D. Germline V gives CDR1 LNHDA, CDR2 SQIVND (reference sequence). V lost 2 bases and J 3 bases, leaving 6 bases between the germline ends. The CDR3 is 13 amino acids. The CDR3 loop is CASSIQKTDTQYF. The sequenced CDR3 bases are TGTGCCAGTAGTATACAGAAGACAGATACG. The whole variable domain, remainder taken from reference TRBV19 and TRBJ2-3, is DGGITQSPKYLFRKEGQNVTLSCEQNLNHDAMYWYRQDPGQGLRLIYYSQIVNDFQKGDIAEGYSVSREKKESFPLTVTSAQKNPTAFYLCASSIQKTDTQYFGPGTRLTVL.

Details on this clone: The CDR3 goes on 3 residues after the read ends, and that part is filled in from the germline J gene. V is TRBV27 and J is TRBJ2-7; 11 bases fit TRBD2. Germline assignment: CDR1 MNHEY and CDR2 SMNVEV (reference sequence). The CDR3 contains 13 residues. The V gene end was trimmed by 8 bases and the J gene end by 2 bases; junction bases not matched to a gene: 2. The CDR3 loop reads CASRSGGAYEQYF. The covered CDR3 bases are TGTGCCAGCCGTAGCGGGGGGGCCTACGAG.

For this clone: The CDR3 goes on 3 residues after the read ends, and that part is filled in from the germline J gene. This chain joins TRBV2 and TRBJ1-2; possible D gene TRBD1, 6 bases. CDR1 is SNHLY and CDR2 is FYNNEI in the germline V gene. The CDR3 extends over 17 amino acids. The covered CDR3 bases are TGTGCCAGCAGTGAATACTGGGGTAGCGGGGGGGCCAATGAC. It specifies CASSEYWGSGGAND. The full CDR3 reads CASSEYWGSGGANDYTF.

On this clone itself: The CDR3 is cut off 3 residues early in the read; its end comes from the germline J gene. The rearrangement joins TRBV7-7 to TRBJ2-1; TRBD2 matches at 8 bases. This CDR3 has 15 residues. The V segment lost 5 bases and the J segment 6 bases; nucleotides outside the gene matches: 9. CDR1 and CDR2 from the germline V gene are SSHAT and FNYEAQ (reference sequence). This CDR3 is CASSAGGGLFNEQFF. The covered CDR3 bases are TGTGCCAGCAGCGCGGGGGGCGGGCTATTCAATGAG.

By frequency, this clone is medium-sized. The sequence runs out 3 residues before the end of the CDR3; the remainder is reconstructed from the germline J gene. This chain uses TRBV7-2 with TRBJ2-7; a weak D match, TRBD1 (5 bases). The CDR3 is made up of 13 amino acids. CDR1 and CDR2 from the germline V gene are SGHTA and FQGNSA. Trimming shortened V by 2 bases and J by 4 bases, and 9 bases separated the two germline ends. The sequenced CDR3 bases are TGTGCCAGCAGCTTACTAAGGGGTTACGAG. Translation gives CASSLLRGYE. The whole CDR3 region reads CASSLLRGYEQYF.

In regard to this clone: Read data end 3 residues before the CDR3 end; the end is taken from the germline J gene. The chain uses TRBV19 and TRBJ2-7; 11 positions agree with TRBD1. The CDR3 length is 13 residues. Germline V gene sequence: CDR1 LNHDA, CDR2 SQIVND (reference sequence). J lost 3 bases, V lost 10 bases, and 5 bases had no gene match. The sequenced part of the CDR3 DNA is TGTGCCACTTCAGGGACAGGGGGCTACGAG. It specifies CATSGTGGYE. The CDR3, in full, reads CATSGTGGYEQYF. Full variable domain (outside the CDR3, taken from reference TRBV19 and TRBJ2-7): DGGITQSPKYLFRKEGQNVTLSCEQNLNHDAMYWYRQDPGQGLRLIYYSQIVNDFQKGDIAEGYSVSREKKESFPLTVTSAQKNPTAFYLCATSGTGGYEQYFGPGTRLTVT.

CDR3 sequence: CASSQTSGGPQETQYF. The DNA read from the CDR3 is TGCGCCAGCAGCCAGACTAGCGGGGGGCCGCAAGAGACG. This chain joins TRBV5-1 and TRBJ2-3; TRBD2 matches 13 bases. Read data end 3 residues before the CDR3 end; the end is taken from the germline J gene. The CDR3 loop spans 16 amino acids. Germline loops: CDR1 SGHRS, CDR2 YFSETQ.

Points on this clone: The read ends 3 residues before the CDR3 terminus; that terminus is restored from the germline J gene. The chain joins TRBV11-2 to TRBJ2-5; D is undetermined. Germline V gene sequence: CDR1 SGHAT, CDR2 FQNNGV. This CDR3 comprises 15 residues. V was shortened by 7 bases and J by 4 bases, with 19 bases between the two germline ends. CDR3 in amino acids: CASTQWSTGGETQYF. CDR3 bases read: TGTGCCAGCACCCAGTGGTCCACCGGCGGAGAGACC.

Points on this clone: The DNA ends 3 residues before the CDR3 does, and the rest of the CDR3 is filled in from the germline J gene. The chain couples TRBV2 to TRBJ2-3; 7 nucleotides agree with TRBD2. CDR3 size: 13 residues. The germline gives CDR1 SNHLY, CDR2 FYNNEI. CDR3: CASSDGGEGTQYF. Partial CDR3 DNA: TGTGCCAGCAGTGATGGGGGGGAGGGGACG.

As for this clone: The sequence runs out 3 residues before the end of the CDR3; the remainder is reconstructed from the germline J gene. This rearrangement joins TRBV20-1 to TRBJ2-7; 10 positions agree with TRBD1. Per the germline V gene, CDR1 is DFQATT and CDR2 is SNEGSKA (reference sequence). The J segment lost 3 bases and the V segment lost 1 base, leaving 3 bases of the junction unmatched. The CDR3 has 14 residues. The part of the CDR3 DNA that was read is TGCAGTGCTAGAGGGGACAGGGGAGACTACGAG. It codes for CSARGDRGDYE. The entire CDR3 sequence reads CSARGDRGDYEQYF.

Incomplete CDR3 DNA: TGTGCCATCAGTGAAGGGACAGGGGGCTTTGGCTATGGC. It is translated as CAISEGTGGFGYG. The entire CDR3 sequence reads CAISEGTGGFGYGYTF. This chain joins TRBV10-3 and TRBJ1-2; 12 bases fit TRBD1. Read sequence stops 3 residues before the CDR3 end, and the germline J gene provides the missing end. Germline-derived CDR1 and CDR2 are ENHRY and SYGVKD. The CDR3 contains 16 residues. Trimming took 3 bases from V and 4 from J; bases not matched to a gene: 6.

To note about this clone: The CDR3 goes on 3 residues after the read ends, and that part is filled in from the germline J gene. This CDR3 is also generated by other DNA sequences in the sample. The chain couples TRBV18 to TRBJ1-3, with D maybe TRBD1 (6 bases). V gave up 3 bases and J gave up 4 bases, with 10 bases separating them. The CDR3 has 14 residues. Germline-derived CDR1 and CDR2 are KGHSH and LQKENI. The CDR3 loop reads CASSPRDIGNTIYF. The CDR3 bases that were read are TGTGCCAGCTCACCCCGGGACATAGGAAACACC.

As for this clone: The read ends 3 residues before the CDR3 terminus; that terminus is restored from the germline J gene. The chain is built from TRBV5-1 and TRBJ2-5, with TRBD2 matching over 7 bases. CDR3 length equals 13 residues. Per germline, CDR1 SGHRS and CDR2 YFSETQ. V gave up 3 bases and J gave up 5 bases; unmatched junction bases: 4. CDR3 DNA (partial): TGCGCCAGCAGCTCAGGACTAGTGGAGACC. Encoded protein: CASSSGLVET. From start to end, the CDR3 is CASSSGLVETQYF.

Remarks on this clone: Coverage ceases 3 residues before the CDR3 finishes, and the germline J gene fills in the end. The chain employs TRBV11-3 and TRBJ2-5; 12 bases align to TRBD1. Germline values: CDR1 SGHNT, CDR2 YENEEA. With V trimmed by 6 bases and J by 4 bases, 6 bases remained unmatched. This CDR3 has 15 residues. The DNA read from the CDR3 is TGTGCCAGCAGTAGGGACAGGGGGCGGCTAGAGACC. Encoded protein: CASSRDRGRLET. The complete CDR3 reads CASSRDRGRLETQYF.

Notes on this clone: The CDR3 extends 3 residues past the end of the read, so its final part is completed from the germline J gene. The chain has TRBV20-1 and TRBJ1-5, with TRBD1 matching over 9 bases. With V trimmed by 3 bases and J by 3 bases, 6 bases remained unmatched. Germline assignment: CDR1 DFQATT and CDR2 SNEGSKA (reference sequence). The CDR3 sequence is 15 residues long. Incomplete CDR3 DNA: TGCAGTGCTAGTAATACAGGGGGCCCCAATCAGCCC. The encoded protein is CSASNTGGPNQP. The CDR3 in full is CSASNTGGPNQPQHF.

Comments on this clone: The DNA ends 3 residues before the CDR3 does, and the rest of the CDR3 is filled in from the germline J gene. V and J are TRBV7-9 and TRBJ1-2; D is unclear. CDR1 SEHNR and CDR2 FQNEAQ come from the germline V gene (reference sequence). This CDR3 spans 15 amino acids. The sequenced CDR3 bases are TGTGCCAGCAGCTTAAAGGTATCCCGAACAGATACC. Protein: CASSLKVSRTDT. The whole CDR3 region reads CASSLKVSRTDTYTF.

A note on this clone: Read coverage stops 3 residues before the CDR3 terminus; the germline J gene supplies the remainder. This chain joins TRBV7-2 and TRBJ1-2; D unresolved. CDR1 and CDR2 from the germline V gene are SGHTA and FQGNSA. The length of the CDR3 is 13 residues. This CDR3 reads CASSLESWSDYTF. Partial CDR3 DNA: TGTGCCAGCAGCTTAGAATCTTGGAGCGAC. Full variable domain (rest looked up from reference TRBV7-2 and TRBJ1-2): GAGVSQSPSNKVTEKGKDVELRCDPISGHTALYWYRQSLGQGLEFLIYFQGNSAPDKSGLPSDRFSAERTGGSVSTLTIQRTQQEDSAVYLCASSLESWSDYTFGSGTRLTVV.

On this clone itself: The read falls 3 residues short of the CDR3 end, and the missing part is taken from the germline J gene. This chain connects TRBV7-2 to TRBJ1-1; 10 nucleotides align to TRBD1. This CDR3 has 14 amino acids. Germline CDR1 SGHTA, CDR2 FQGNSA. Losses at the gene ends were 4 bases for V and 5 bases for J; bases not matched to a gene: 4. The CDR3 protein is CASSYDRGRTEAFF. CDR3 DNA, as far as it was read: TGTGCCAGCAGCTACGACAGGGGGCGAACTGAA.